Below, 2 T cell receptor beta chains from the same sample are listed, as sequenced in a study of blood T cell repertoires in COVID-19. The protocol was immunoSEQ multiplex PCR, while the TCRdb copy is restricted to in-frame clones and leaves out a portion. The sample includes around 200,000 clones, less than 85% of them seen just once. Sequenced sample: peripheral blood. Receptor source: a woman in her forties or fifties with acute or convalescent COVID-19.

J is TRBJ2-2 and V is TRBV6-2 or TRBV6-3, with 10 bases lining up with TRBD1. The V and J ends lost 5 bases and 7 bases, in that order; junction bases with no gene match: 7. This CDR3 is 15 amino acids long. The germline V gene encodes CDR1 MNHEY and CDR2 SVGEGT. The CDR3 region has the DNA TGTGCCAGCAGTCGGACAGGGGGAAAGGGCGGGGAGCTGTTTTTT. It yields the protein CASSRTGGKGGELFF.

The V call is TRBV5-4, the J call TRBJ2-3, with 9 bases identical to TRBD1. CDR1 SGHNT and CDR2 YYREEE come from the germline V gene (reference sequence). V was clipped by 4 bases and J by 0 bases; unmatched bases: 6. This CDR3 spans 16 amino acids. The CDR3 DNA follows: TGTGCCAGCAGCCCCGGGACAGGGTATAGCACAGATACGCAGTATTTT. Translated: CASSPGTGYSTDTQYF.